Each of the 3 T cell receptor beta chains below was sequenced from the same sample in a study of cytomegalovirus exposure and HLA in healthy donors. The study ran its PCR with 60 Vbeta and 13 Jbeta primers. Data came from immunoSEQ multiplex PCR; TCRdb stores just in-frame clones and leaves some out. The sample comprises tens of thousands of clones, about four fifths of which are singletons, and approximately 8.5% rests with the top ten. The sequencing input was PBMCs. The receptors originated from a woman between 40 and 55 years old in good health and CMV-seronegative.

The V and J genes are TRBV4-1 and TRBJ2-2; 7 bases agree with TRBD1. CDR1 and CDR2 from the germline V gene are MGHRA and YSYEKL. Trimming cost V 2 bases and J 3 bases; bases outside gene matches: 3. CDR3 length equals 15 residues. The CDR3 is CASSQPGTDTGELFF. In DNA, the CDR3 is TGCGCCAGCAGCCAACCTGGGACAGACACCGGGGAGCTGTTTTTT.

The chain combines TRBV7-2 with TRBJ1-1; D gene ambiguous. The CDR3 runs 16 residues. V lost 5 bases and J lost 4, with 20 bases in between. Germline V CDR1 and CDR2: SGHTA, FQGNSA. The CDR3 protein is CASSRRSGQISTEAFF. The CDR3 bases are TGTGCCAGCAGCCGACGCTCAGGCCAAATTAGCACTGAAGCTTTCTTT.

V is TRBV18 and J is TRBJ1-1, with D maybe TRBD1 (6 bases). Germline V gives CDR1 KGHSH, CDR2 LQKENI. Trimming took 2 bases from V and 1 from J, leaving 8 bases between them. CDR3 size: 14 residues. CDR3 DNA: TGTGCCAGCTCACCAGGACAGCAGAACACTGAAGCTTTCTTT. The encoded protein is CASSPGQQNTEAFF. The variable domain in full, with the rest retrieved from reference TRBV18 and TRBJ1-1, is NAGVMQNPRHLVRRRGQEARLRCSPMKGHSHVYWYRQLPEEGLKFMVYLQKENIIDESGMPKERFSAEFPKEGPSILRIQQVVRGDSAAYFCASSPGQQNTEAFFGQGTRLTVV.